This T cell receptor beta chain was documented in a study of T cells after somatic rescue of genetic block. The germline CDR1 and CDR2 sequences are SGHVT and SQSDAQ. With 4 bases removed from V and 4 bases from J, the gap between germline ends came to 22 bases. The CDR3 loop spans 18 amino acids. This clone is medium-sized. This table comes from immunoSEQ multiplex PCR, and its TCRdb copy is limited to in-frame clones, with some not included. In the table there are 9,000 to 15,000 clones, 70% to 75% of which are singletons. Sequencing was done on a sample of peripheral blood mononuclear cells (PBMCs). The source is a boy between 10 and 17 years old. The chain uses TRBV7-4 and TRBJ1-4, with a possible D match to TRBD1 (5 bases). The CDR3 protein is CASSSTPGRTNVNEKLFF. The DNA of the CDR3 is TGTGCCAGCAGCTCCACACCGGGACGAACTAACGTTAATGAAAAACTGTTTTTT.